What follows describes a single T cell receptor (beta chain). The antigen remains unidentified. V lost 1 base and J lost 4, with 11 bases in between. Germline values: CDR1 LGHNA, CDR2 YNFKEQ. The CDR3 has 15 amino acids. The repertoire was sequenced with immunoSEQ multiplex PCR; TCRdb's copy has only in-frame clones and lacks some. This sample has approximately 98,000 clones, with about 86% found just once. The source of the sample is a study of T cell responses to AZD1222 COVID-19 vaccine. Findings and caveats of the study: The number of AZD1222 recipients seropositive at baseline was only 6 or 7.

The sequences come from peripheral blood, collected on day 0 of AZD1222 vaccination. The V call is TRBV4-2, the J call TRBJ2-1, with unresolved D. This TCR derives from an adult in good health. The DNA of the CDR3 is TGTGCCAGCAGCCAAGTGAGGCAGAAGTACAATGAGCAGTTCTTC. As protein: CASSQVRQKYNEQFF.